This T cell receptor beta chain derives from a study of a mutant IDH1 vaccine in newly diagnosed glioma (dated by TCRdb to the early 2020s). Concerning the study at large: Patients received eight vaccinations in weeks 1, 3, 5, 7, 11, 15, 19 and 23, corresponding to visits V03 through V10. Vaccination started 4-6 weeks after radiotherapy alone, or was given together with temozolomide cycles in the groups whose treatment included chemotherapy. Of the approximately 35 treated patients, approximately 62% were male and approximately 38% were female, and a mean age of 40.4 years was recorded. Prior to enrollment, patients had been given standard therapy consisting of radiotherapy alone, temozolomide alone, or radiochemotherapy with temozolomide, with the combination given to most patients. Peripheral blood samples were drawn at six visits, namely V03 (baseline), V05, V07, V10, V12 and V13. For exploratory analyses, longitudinal TCRB deep sequencing was carried out in approximately 25 treated patients wherever samples were available. What the research found in general, with its limitations: Pseudoprogression appeared unrelated to alterations in the top peripheral T cell clonotypes detected by TCRB sequencing. The authors stated that sample limitations prevented analyses of patient blood samples from being reproduced. Availability determined which PBMC samples were chosen for TCRB deep sequencing. Immune responses induced by the vaccine were seen in more than 85% of patients across multiple MHC alleles.

The trim is 5 bases for V and 1 base for J, with a gap of 12 bases between the germline ends. Reading from cysteine to phenylalanine, the CDR3 counts 14 amino acids. Only the CDR3 DNA is retained, 42 bases long and in frame from the first base. Sequences SGHAT (CDR1) and FQNNGV (CDR2) are obtained from the germline V gene. What this sample's time point label stands for: week 23, last vaccination. A 20-mer mutant IDH1 peptide at 300 micrograms in Montanide made up each vaccine dose, which was injected subcutaneously together with topical imiquimod. The donors had newly diagnosed IDH1-mutant astrocytomas of WHO grade 3 or 4 that showed loss of nuclear ATRX. The samples were drawn from NOA16, a multicentre, single-arm, open-label phase I trial in Germany that tested a mutant IDH1 peptide vaccine in humans for the first time. Genomic DNA for TCRB sequencing was isolated from EDTA blood with the DNeasy Blood and Tissue Kit.

Details on this clone: This receptor's antigen is unknown. One base away there is no much larger clone; base qualities are not given.

Library generation was performed with the immunoSEQ multiplex PCR assay. The hsTCRB Kit was used according to the manufacturer's protocol to amplify rearranged TCR beta chain sequences. Sequencing of TCRB libraries was carried out on an Illumina MiSeq. Per the original workflow: The proprietary platform of the kit vendor was used for demultiplexing, trimming and gene mapping. TCRdb mirrors the immuneACCESS table, restricted to in-frame sequences. Some clones are absent from its copies; in checked studies, under half trace to an unresolved V gene, and the reason for the others is unknown. V, J and clone size are those of that table, while D and trimming were read from the DNA. This sample is represented by some 60,000 clones; around 86% of them were singletons. The ten largest make up about 1.3% of the sample.

The TCR sequence derives from a man in his forties with glioma. The source was PBMCs, collected from a glioma patient whose treatment included an IDH1 peptide vaccine. The rearranged chain carries TRBV11-2 and TRBJ2-7, and possibly TRBD1, on 5 matching bases. The DNA sequence is as follows: TGTGCCAGCAGCGGACACTTTCCGTCCTACGAGCAGTACTTC. Its protein is CASSGHFPSYEQYF.